Here is one T cell receptor beta chain with its context. Its cognate antigen is unknown. Some clones are missing from TCRdb's copy, which holds only in-frame ones; the method was immunoSEQ multiplex PCR. The data show approximately 40,000 clones, roughly 80% seen once. Described time point: blood 4 weeks post-SBRT, at nephrectomy. Treatment of the sample: 15 Gy SBRT to primary tumor, nephrectomy 4 weeks later. Blood was sampled at baseline, 2 weeks and 4 weeks after SBRT. The tumor was a clear cell renal cell carcinoma. Trimming left V 2 bases short and J 3 bases short, with 9 bases between. The CDR3 length is 14 residues. From germline, CDR1 is SGHTA and CDR2 FQGTGA. The data originate from a study of radiation and T cells in renal cell carcinoma. Study observations and caveats: In blood, top tumor clones expanded by 2 weeks, shrinking by 4.

The chain has TRBV7-3 and TRBJ2-3; D is ambiguous. This TCR was recovered from a woman in her 70s with renal cell carcinoma. The sequences come from blood, collected from a patient whose treatment included radiotherapy and nephrectomy. DNA for the CDR3: TGTGCCAGCAGCTTATCCCCTCTGACAGATACGCAGTATTTT. Translated, it gives CASSLSPLTDTQYF.